The next 23 T cell receptor beta chains were all read from a single sample in a study of blood T cell repertoires in COVID-19. The data were produced by immunoSEQ multiplex PCR, yet TCRdb's version contains in-frame clones alone and is incomplete. The sample includes some 88,000 clones, 86% seen only once; the top ten take less than 9%. The sequenced sample was peripheral blood. The receptors shown here come from a man between 60 and 75 years old with acute or convalescent COVID-19.

The sample holds one count of this clone. The CDR3 DNA follows: TGCGCCAGCAGCTTGCCGGCGGGGCAAGTCGCGTATTTT. It specifies CASSLPAGQVAYF. The chain uses TRBV5-1 and TRBJ2-3; tentatively, D is TRBD2 (6 bases). The germline gives CDR1 SGHRS, CDR2 YFSETQ. The CDR3 is made up of 13 amino acids. Trimming pared 1 base from V and 14 bases from J, leaving 17 bases between.

The chain couples TRBV3-1 (or the pseudogene TRBV3-2) to TRBJ1-1, with TRBD1 matching 12 bases. In germline, CDR1 is LGHDT, CDR2 YNNKEL (reference sequence). This CDR3 region has 18 residues. J gave up 7 bases and V 6 bases, and 18 bases lay outside the gene matches. The CDR3 bases are TGTGCCAGCAGACTTAACCGACCCGGGACAGGGGGCGAAAATGAAGCTTTCTTT. The encoded protein is CASRLNRPGTGGENEAFF.

This chain uses TRBV7-2 with TRBJ2-7, with TRBD2 matching 12 bases. The junction had 3 bases not matched to a gene; V was cut back by 2 bases and J by 4 bases. Looked up from germline, CDR1 is SGHTA and CDR2 is FQGNSA. The CDR3 has 15 residues. CDR3: CASSLLAGGLYEQYF. CDR3 in DNA: TGTGCCAGCAGCTTACTAGCGGGGGGGCTTTACGAGCAGTACTTC. Full variable domain (remainder filled in from reference TRBV7-2 and TRBJ2-7): GAGVSQSPSNKVTEKGKDVELRCDPISGHTALYWYRQSLGQGLEFLIYFQGNSAPDKSGLPSDRFSAERTGGSVSTLTIQRTQQEDSAVYLCASSLLAGGLYEQYFGPGTRLTVT.

The chain employs TRBV19 and TRBJ2-7, with 7 bases that match TRBD2. This CDR3 has 13 residues. Germline CDR1 is LNHDA and CDR2 is SQIVND (reference sequence). The J segment lost 7 bases and the V segment lost 6 bases, leaving 9 bases of the junction unmatched. The CDR3 spells CASRAPWEGEQYF. CDR3 sequence (DNA): TGTGCCAGTAGGGCCCCCTGGGAGGGGGAGCAGTACTTC.

CDR3 loop: CASSRRPITNYGYTF. The CDR3 DNA reads TGTGCCAGCAGCCGGCGCCCGATTACTAACTATGGCTACACCTTC. The J gene is TRBJ1-2, the V gene TRBV7-8; D gene ambiguous. The CDR3 covers 15 residues. V gave up 5 bases and J gave up 0 bases, with 13 bases separating them. The germline V gene has CDR1 SGHVS and CDR2 FQNEAQ.

V usage is TRBV5-1 and J usage is TRBJ2-7; TRBD2 matches at 13 bases. Germline-derived CDR1 and CDR2 are SGHRS and YFSETQ. This CDR3 is 17 amino acids long. Trimming cost V 0 bases and J 4 bases; bases outside gene matches: 7. The CDR3 protein is CASSLAVRTSGSYEQYF. CDR3 DNA: TGCGCCAGCAGCTTGGCAGTCCGGACTAGCGGGAGTTACGAGCAGTACTTC.

The V call is TRBV27, the J call TRBJ2-3; TRBD2 agrees at 10 bases. V gave up 5 bases and J gave up 0 bases; unmatched junction bases: 2. CDR1 MNHEY and CDR2 SMNVEV come from the germline V gene (reference sequence). The CDR3 covers 15 residues. For the CDR3, the DNA is TGTGCCAGCAGTCTGACTAGCGGGAGCACAGATACGCAGTATTTT. It codes for CASSLTSGSTDTQYF.

The chain links TRBV6-6 to TRBJ1-1; 7 bases line up with TRBD1. Germline CDR1 and CDR2: MNHNY and SVGAGI (reference sequence). The CDR3 totals 15 residues. V was pared by 6 bases and J by 2 bases, with 9 bases of the junction left unmatched. The CDR3 DNA is TGTGCCAGCAGGGGCACCGGGACAGCAAACACTGAAGCTTTCTTT. Its protein is CASRGTGTANTEAFF.

The chain is built from TRBV10-3 and TRBJ2-1; 7 nucleotides line up with TRBD1. Germline CDR1 and CDR2: ENHRY and SYGVKD. With V trimmed by 2 bases and J by 4 bases, 8 bases remained unmatched. This CDR3 is 16 amino acids long. DNA for the CDR3: TGTGCCATCAGTGAGCCCCGGGACAGAATTTACAATGAGCAGTTCTTC. Translated, it gives CAISEPRDRIYNEQFF.

The chain carries TRBV27 and TRBJ1-1, with TRBD1 matching 9 bases. Germline V lookup: CDR1 MNHEY, CDR2 SMNVEV (reference sequence). CDR3 length equals 14 residues. With V trimmed by 3 bases and J by 3 bases, 2 bases remained unmatched. CDR3 protein: CASSFGQGYTEAFF. Here the CDR3 DNA reads TGTGCCAGCAGTTTCGGACAGGGGTACACTGAAGCTTTCTTT.

This clone was detected once. CDR3 sequence: CASSLEAGAEQYF. The CDR3 DNA sequence: TGTGCCAGCAGCTTGGAAGCGGGAGCCGAGCAGTACTTC. The chain recombines TRBV11-2 with TRBJ2-7, with 8 positions matching TRBD2. The germline gives CDR1 SGHAT, CDR2 FQNNGV. V dropped 3 bases and J dropped 6; count of bases not matched to a gene: 4. The CDR3 extends over 13 amino acids. Based on the CDR3 plus reference TRBV11-2 and TRBJ2-7, the full variable domain is EAGVAQSPRYKIIEKRQSVAFWCNPISGHATLYWYQQILGQGPKLLIQFQNNGVVDDSQLPKDRFSAERLKGVDSTLKIQPAKLEDSAVYLCASSLEAGAEQYFGPGTRLTVT.

The count of this clone is one. This chain connects TRBV7-2 to TRBJ2-5; D may be TRBD1 (7 bases). The CDR3 runs to 15 residues. The V gene's germline CDR1 is SGHTA and CDR2 FQGNSA. Trimming cost V 7 bases and J 4 bases, with 19 bases left between them. The CDR3 region is CASNTYRGGRETQYF. The CDR3 nucleotides read TGTGCCAGCAACACTTACAGGGGAGGAAGAGAGACCCAGTACTTC. Together with reference TRBV7-2 and TRBJ2-5, the CDR3 gives the full variable domain: GAGVSQSPSNKVTEKGKDVELRCDPISGHTALYWYRQSLGQGLEFLIYFQGNSAPDKSGLPSDRFSAERTGGSVSTLTIQRTQQEDSAVYLCASNTYRGGRETQYFGPGTRLLVL.

This chain links TRBV19 with TRBJ2-7, with D possibly TRBD2 on 6 matching bases. CDR1 is LNHDA, CDR2 SQIVND, per germline (reference sequence). V lost 4 bases and J lost 0, with 10 bases in between. This CDR3 is 14 amino acids long. CDR3 residues: CASSSGGSSYEQYF. As DNA, the CDR3 is TGTGCCAGTAGTAGCGGAGGGAGCTCCTACGAGCAGTACTTC.

The V gene is TRBV6-2 or TRBV6-3, the J gene TRBJ2-7; a possible D gene is TRBD1 (5 bases). The germline V gene has CDR1 MNHEY and CDR2 SVGEGT. The CDR3 totals 17 residues. Trimming cost V 2 bases and J 0 bases, with 17 bases left between them. Here the CDR3 DNA reads TGTGCCAGCAGTTACGGTTTGTACAGGCGGAGCTCCTACGAGCAGTACTTC. Protein sequence: CASSYGLYRRSSYEQYF.

The rearrangement links TRBV10-3 to TRBJ2-1; 14 nucleotides match TRBD2. Unmatched junction bases numbered 6, after V lost 5 bases and J lost 6 bases. Germline CDR1 reads ENHRY; CDR2 reads SYGVKD. The CDR3 has 16 amino acids. As DNA, the CDR3 is TGTGCCATCAGTCCCGGGACTAGCGGGAGTGGCAATGAGCAGTTCTTC. Protein: CAISPGTSGSGNEQFF.

CDR3: CASSAMPGAYEQYF. The CDR3 DNA reads as TGCGCCAGCAGCGCGATGCCGGGGGCCTACGAGCAGTACTTC. The V gene is TRBV5-1, the J gene TRBJ2-7, with a possible D match to TRBD2 (6 bases). Trimming left V 4 bases short and J 2 bases short, with 13 bases between. Germline lookup yields CDR1 SGHRS and CDR2 YFSETQ. This CDR3 is built from 14 residues.

This chain links TRBV5-8 with TRBJ2-2, with D perhaps matching TRBD1 (5 bases). V lost 1 base to trimming and J lost 1 base, with 8 bases between them. The CDR3 has 15 residues. Germline lookup yields CDR1 SGHTS and CDR2 YDEGEE. The chain's CDR3 is CASSLPTENTGELFF. CDR3 coding DNA: TGTGCCAGCAGCTTGCCGACAGAGAACACCGGGGAGCTGTTTTTT.

This chain connects TRBV30 to TRBJ2-1; TRBD2 agrees at 7 bases. With 5 bases clipped from V and 4 bases from J, the junction kept 8 bases outside the gene matches. CDR1 is GTSNPN and CDR2 is SVGIG in the germline V gene (reference sequence). The CDR3 extends over 14 amino acids. The CDR3 sequence: CAWSTGTTYNEQFF. For the CDR3, the DNA is TGTGCCTGGTCTACCGGGACTACGTACAATGAGCAGTTCTTC.

V and J are TRBV7-8 and TRBJ1-1, with no clear D. V lost 2 bases and J lost 0, with 10 bases in between. The germline CDR1 and CDR2 sequences are SGHVS and FQNEAQ. CDR3 size: 15 residues. The CDR3 here is CASSLYGTMNTEAFF. CDR3 DNA: TGTGCCAGCAGCTTATATGGCACTATGAACACTGAAGCTTTCTTT. Full variable domain (missing parts from reference TRBV7-8 and TRBJ1-1): GAGVSQSPRYKVAKRGQDVALRCDPISGHVSLFWYQQALGQGPEFLTYFQNEAQLDKSGLPSDRFFAERPEGSVSTLKIQRTQQEDSAVYLCASSLYGTMNTEAFFGQGTRLTVV.

This clone was seen once. The chain employs TRBV6-2 or TRBV6-3 and TRBJ2-5; perhaps TRBD1 as D (6 bases). The CDR3 runs 14 residues. CDR1 and CDR2 (germline): MNHEY, SVGEGT. V lost 5 bases to trimming and J lost 4 bases, with 14 bases between them. Written as DNA, the CDR3 is TGTGCCAGCAGTGATCCTTGGGGGCGAGAGACCCAGTACTTC. Amino acid sequence: CASSDPWGRETQYF.

V and J are TRBV6-1 and TRBJ2-7, with D perhaps TRBD2 (6 bases). Germline V lookup: CDR1 MNHNS, CDR2 SASEGT. The CDR3 is 14 amino acids. Deletions cut 3 bases from V and 0 bases from J, with 9 bases between. CDR3 sequence: CASSEAGSSYEQYF. CDR3 DNA: TGTGCCAGCAGTGAGGCGGGGTCCTCCTACGAGCAGTACTTC.

The V call is TRBV5-1, the J call TRBJ1-5; 10 bases line up with TRBD1. Losses at the gene ends were 1 base for V and 2 bases for J; bases not matched to a gene: 3. This CDR3 has 16 residues. Germline-derived CDR1 and CDR2 are SGHRS and YFSETQ. The chain's CDR3 is CASSLSGTGGNQPQHF. In DNA, the CDR3 is TGCGCCAGCAGCTTGTCGGGGACAGGGGGCAATCAGCCCCAGCATTTT. Looking up the rest from reference TRBV5-1 and TRBJ1-5 gives the full variable domain: KAGVTQTPRYLIKTRGQQVTLSCSPISGHRSVSWYQQTPGQGLQFLFEYFSETQRNKGNFPGRFSGRQFSNSRSEMNVSTLELGDSALYLCASSLSGTGGNQPQHFGDGTRLSIL.

V is TRBV5-4 and J is TRBJ2-7; TRBD1 agrees at 7 bases. Germline V gene data show CDR1 as SGHNT and CDR2 as YYREEE (reference sequence). The V segment lost 1 base and the J segment 6 bases; nucleotides outside the gene matches: 10. CDR3 length: 15 residues. DNA for the CDR3: TGTGCCAGCAGCTTGAGGGAGACAGGGTCGGTCGAGCAGTACTTC. This codes for CASSLRETGSVEQYF.